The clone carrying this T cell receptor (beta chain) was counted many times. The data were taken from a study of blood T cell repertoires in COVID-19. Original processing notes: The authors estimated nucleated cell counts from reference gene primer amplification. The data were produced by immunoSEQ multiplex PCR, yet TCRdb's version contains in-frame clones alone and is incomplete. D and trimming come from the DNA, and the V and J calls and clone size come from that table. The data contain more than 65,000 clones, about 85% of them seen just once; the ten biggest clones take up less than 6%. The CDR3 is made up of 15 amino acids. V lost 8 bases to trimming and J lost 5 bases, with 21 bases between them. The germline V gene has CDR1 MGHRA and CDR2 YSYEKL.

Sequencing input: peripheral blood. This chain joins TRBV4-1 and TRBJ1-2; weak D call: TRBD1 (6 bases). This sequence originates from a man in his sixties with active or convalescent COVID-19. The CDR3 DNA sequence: TGCGCCAGCCCTAGGGAGTGCAGGGGCCTTTATGGCTACACCTTC. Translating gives CASPRECRGLYGYTF.